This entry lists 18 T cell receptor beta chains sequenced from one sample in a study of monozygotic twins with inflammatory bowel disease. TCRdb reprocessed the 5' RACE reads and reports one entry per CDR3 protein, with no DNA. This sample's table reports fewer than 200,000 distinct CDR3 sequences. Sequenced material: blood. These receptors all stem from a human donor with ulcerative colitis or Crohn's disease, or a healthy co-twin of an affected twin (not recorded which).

The CDR3 region is CASSLNPSGINNEQFF. This chain uses TRBV7-3 with TRBJ2-1; no DNA is available, so the TRBD2 call from TCRdb remains unchecked. From germline, CDR1 is SGHTA and CDR2 FQGTGA. The CDR3 has 16 amino acids.

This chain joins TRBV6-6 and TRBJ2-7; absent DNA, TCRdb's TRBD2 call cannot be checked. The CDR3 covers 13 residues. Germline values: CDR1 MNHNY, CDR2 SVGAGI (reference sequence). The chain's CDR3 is CASSYEGLYEQYF.

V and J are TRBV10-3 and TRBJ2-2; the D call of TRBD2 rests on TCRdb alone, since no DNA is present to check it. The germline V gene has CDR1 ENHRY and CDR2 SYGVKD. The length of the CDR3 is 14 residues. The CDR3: CAIRAGLDTGELFF.

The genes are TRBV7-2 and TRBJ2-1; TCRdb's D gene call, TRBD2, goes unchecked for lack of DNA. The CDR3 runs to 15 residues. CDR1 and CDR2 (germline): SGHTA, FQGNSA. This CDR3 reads CASSPKDPPSWEQFF.

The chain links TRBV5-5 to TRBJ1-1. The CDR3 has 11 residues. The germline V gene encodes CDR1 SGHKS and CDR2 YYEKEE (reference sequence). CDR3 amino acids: CASSVHTEAFF.

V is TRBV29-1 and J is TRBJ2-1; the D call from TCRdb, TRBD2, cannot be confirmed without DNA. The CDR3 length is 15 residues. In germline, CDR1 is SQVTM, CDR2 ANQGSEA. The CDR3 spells CSVAPPSGDYNEQFF.

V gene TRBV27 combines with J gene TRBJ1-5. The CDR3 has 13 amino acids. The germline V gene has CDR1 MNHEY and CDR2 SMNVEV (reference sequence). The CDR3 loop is CASSSRSNQPQHF.

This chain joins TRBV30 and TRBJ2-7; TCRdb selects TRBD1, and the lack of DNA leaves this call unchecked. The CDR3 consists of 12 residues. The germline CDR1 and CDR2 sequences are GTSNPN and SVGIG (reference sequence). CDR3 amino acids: CAWSAGGHEQYF.

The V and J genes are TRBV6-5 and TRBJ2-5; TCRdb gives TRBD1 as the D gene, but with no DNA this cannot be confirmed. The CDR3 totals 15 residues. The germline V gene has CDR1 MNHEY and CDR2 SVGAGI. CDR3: CASSSDRPYQETQYF.

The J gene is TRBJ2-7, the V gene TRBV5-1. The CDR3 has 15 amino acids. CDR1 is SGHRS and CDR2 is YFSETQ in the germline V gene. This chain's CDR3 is CASSLGPRESYEQYF.

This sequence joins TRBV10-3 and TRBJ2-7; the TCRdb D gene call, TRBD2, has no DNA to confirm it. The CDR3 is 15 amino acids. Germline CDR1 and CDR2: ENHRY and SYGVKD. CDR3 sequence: CAISPGEGFIYEQYF.

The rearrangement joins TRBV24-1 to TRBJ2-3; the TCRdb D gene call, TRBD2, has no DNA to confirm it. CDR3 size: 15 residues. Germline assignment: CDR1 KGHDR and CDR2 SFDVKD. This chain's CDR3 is CATSEAGVTPDTQYF.

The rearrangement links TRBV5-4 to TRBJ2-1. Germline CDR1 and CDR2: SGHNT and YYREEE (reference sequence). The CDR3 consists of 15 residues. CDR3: CASSLGAGSYNEQFF.

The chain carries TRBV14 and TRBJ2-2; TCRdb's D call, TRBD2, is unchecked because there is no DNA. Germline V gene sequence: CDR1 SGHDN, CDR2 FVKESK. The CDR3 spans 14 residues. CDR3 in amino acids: CASSQARGAGELFF.

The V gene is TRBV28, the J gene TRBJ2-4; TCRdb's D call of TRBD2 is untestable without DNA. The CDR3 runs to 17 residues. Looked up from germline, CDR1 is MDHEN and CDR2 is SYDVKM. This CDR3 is CASSLSIAGGPGNIQYF.

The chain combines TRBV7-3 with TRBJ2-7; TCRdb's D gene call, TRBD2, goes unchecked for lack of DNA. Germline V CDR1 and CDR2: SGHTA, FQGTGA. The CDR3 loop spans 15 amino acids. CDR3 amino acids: CASSLVASESYEQYF.

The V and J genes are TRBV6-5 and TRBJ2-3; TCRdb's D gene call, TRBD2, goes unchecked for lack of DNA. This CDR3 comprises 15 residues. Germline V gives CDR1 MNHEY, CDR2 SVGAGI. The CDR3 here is CASSYGREATDTQYF.

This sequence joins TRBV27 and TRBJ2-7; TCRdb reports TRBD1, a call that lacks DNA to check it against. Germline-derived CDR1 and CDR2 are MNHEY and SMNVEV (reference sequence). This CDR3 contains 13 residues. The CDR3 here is CASATLTGREQYF.